The rows below give T cell receptor beta chains drawn from one sample of a study of neurological immune-mediated disorders. TCRdb reprocessed the 5' RACE reads via MiXCR and lists one record per CDR3 protein. The sample contains about 65,000 distinct CDR3 sequences, over 4% of which appear only once. What was sequenced was PBMCs. Receptor source: a man over 45 with multiple sclerosis. The CDR3 runs from the conserved cysteine through the conserved F or W. The D gene is left open where the match is weak. The listing skips clone size in some rows; elsewhere it reads once, few, many or a size class.

v_call	clone_size	j_call	d_call	cdr3_nt	cdr3_aa
TRBV12-3/TRBV12-4	many	TRBJ1-2	.	TGTGCCAGACAGAGGGAATCAAGGTACTATGGCTACACCTTC	CARQRESRYYGYTF
TRBV7-6	many	TRBJ2-7	TRBD2	TGTGCCAGCAGCCCACTGGGACTAGCGGGCCCCACGGGGAGGTACGAGCAGTACTTC	CASSPLGLAGPTGRYEQYF
TRBV2	many	TRBJ1-5	TRBD1	TGTGCCAGCAGAGACGGACAGGGGGCATTTCAGCCCCAGCATTTT	CASRDGQGAFQPQHF
TRBV7-9	few	TRBJ1-2	.	TGTGCCAGCAGCTTAGATCGGGGTAGCTATGGCTACACCTTC	CASSLDRGSYGYTF
TRBV5-1	many	TRBJ1-1	.	TGCGCCAGCAGCTTGGAAGGCTCCCCCCTCATGAACACTGAAGCTTTCTTT	CASSLEGSPLMNTEAFF
TRBV20-1	many	TRBJ2-1	.	TGCAGTGCTCTTTGGCGGGGAAACAATGAGCAGTTCTTC	CSALWRGNNEQFF
TRBV5-1	.	TRBJ2-3	TRBD1	TGCGCCAGCAGCTCCCGACAGGGTTCAGATACGCAGTATTTT	CASSSRQGSDTQYF
TRBV5-1	many	TRBJ2-2	.	TGCGCCAGCAGCTGGGGCTTCCCGAACACCGGGGAGCTGTTTTTT	CASSWGFPNTGELFF
TRBV14	.	TRBJ1-1	TRBD1	TGTGCCAGCAGACGACAGGGGTACACTGAAGCTTTCTTT	CASRRQGYTEAFF
TRBV7-6	many	TRBJ2-3	TRBD1	TGTGCCAGCAGCCGGACAGGGTCCACAGATACGCAGTATTTT	CASSRTGSTDTQYF
TRBV5-1	many	TRBJ1-2	.	TGCGCCAGCAGCCCCGGGGGTGGTGGCTACACCTTC	CASSPGGGGYTF
TRBV6-6	many	TRBJ1-3	.	TGTGCCAGCACGGGAGGGTGGGGTGGAAACACCATATATTTT	CASTGGWGGNTIYF
TRBV7-2	many	TRBJ2-3	.	TGTGCCAGCAGCCTACAGGTCTCAACAGATACGCAGTATTTT	CASSLQVSTDTQYF
TRBV7-3	.	TRBJ2-1	TRBD1	TGTGCCAGCAGCAATTCGGCGGGACAGGGGAACAATGAGCAGTTCTTC	CASSNSAGQGNNEQFF
TRBV7-6	many	TRBJ1-1	.	TGTGCCAGCAGCTTAGCCCCAGTGAACACTGAAGCTTTCTTT	CASSLAPVNTEAFF
TRBV13	many	TRBJ1-2	.	TGTGCCAGCAGCTTAGGTTTCGGAGATGGCTACACCTTC	CASSLGFGDGYTF
TRBV3-1	many	TRBJ1-1	.	TGTGCCAGCAGCCCACGACTGGACGGGACTGAAGCTTTCTTT	CASSPRLDGTEAFF
TRBV7-9	many	TRBJ2-1	TRBD1	TGTGCCAGCAGCAAAACCGACAGGGGGCAGGCGGTCGGTGAGCAGTTCTTC	CASSKTDRGQAVGEQFF
TRBV9	many	TRBJ2-4	TRBD2	TGTGCCAGCAGCGTAGGTAGCGGGGGGACCCAAAACATTCAGTACTTC	CASSVGSGGTQNIQYF
TRBV4-1	many	TRBJ2-5	TRBD1	TGCGCCAGCAGCCAAGAGGACAGGGGTCGAGGAGAGACCCAGTACTTC	CASSQEDRGRGETQYF
TRBV7-9	many	TRBJ2-1	TRBD2	TGTGCCAGCAGCTTTAGGATAAGCGGGGGGCAGTTCTTC	CASSFRISGGQFF
TRBV5-1	many	TRBJ1-5	.	TGCGCCAGCAGCATCGGACAGCATAGCAATCAGCCCCAGCATTTT	CASSIGQHSNQPQHF
TRBV4-1	many	TRBJ1-2	.	TGCGCCAGCAGCCAATCAACAGGTTCTAACTATGGCTACACCTTC	CASSQSTGSNYGYTF
TRBV12-3/TRBV12-4	many	TRBJ1-1	TRBD1	TGTGCCAGCAGTTTGGGACAGGGCTCTTTCTTT	CASSLGQGSFF
TRBV12-3/TRBV12-4	many	TRBJ2-5	TRBD2	TGTGCCAGCAGTTACCTGACTAGCGGGGTTGGTCGTGAAGAGACCCAGTACTTC	CASSYLTSGVGREETQYF
TRBV27	few	TRBJ2-5	.	TGTGCCAGCAGTCCACAGGGTCGGCCCCAAGAGACCCAGTACTTC	CASSPQGRPQETQYF
TRBV3-1	many	TRBJ2-1	.	TGTGCCAGCAGTCGAGCGGGACAGGTTTTAGGTGAGCAGTTCTTC	CASSRAGQVLGEQFF
TRBV5-1	many	TRBJ2-2	.	TGCGCCAGCAGCTTGGAGTCAGGCTGGAACACCGGGGAGCTGTTTTTT	CASSLESGWNTGELFF
TRBV10-3	.	TRBJ2-1	.	TGTGCCATCAGTGATTTGGCAACCTACAATGAGCAGTTCTTC	CAISDLATYNEQFF
TRBV18	many	TRBJ1-2	TRBD1	TGTGCCAGCTCACCATTGGACAGGGACTATGGCTACACCTTC	CASSPLDRDYGYTF
TRBV20-1	few	TRBJ2-1	.	TGCAGTGCTGTTGGGACCCCGTACAATGAGCAGTTCTTC	CSAVGTPYNEQFF
TRBV5-1	many	TRBJ2-1	.	TGCGCCAGCAGCTCATCAGGGGTACACAATGAGCAGTTCTTC	CASSSSGVHNEQFF
TRBV10-3	many	TRBJ2-6	.	TGTGCCATCAGCGCTTTCTCTCGCTCTGGGGCCAACGTCCTGACTTTC	CAISAFSRSGANVLTF
TRBV4-3	many	TRBJ2-7	.	TGCGCCAGCAGCCAAGATTCATGGGGCGAGCAGTACTTC	CASSQDSWGEQYF
TRBV5-1	.	TRBJ2-7	.	TGCGCCAGCAGCTTGGCGGGACGGACCACCTACGAGCAGTACTTC	CASSLAGRTTYEQYF
TRBV5-1	many	TRBJ1-2	.	TGCGCCAGCACGGGGGGGGGCCCCTATGGCTACACCTTC	CASTGGGPYGYTF
TRBV5-5	many	TRBJ1-1	.	TGTGCCAGCAGCTTGGACTTTGAAGCTTTCTTT	CASSLDFEAFF
TRBV7-9	many	TRBJ1-4	TRBD1	TGTGCCAGCAGCCCCGGTGGGGACAGTGCAACTAATGAAAAACTGTTTTTT	CASSPGGDSATNEKLFF
TRBV20-1	many	TRBJ2-1	TRBD2	TGCAGTGCTTCGGGACTAGCGGGGGAGGAGCAGTTCTTC	CSASGLAGEEQFF
TRBV13	many	TRBJ2-7	.	TGTGCCAGCAGCCACTCCTACGAGCAGTACTTC	CASSHSYEQYF
TRBV5-5	many	TRBJ1-1	.	TGTGCCAGCAGCTTGGCCGTGGGCTGGTACACTGAAGCTTTCTTT	CASSLAVGWYTEAFF
TRBV5-1	.	TRBJ2-3	.	TGCGCCAGCAGCTTGTATCCAGCCGCAGATACGCAGTATTTT	CASSLYPAADTQYF
TRBV27	many	TRBJ2-7	.	TGTGCCAGCAGTTTATCCCCGGTTGACGAGCAGTACTTC	CASSLSPVDEQYF
TRBV12-3/TRBV12-4	many	TRBJ1-2	.	TGTGCCAGCACCCCGATTCGTGATAACTATGGCTACACCTTC	CASTPIRDNYGYTF
TRBV12-3/TRBV12-4	few	TRBJ2-6	.	TGTGCCAGCAGTTCCCCTAGAACTTTCACAAGCTCTGGGGCCAAAGTCCTGACTTTC	CASSSPRTFTSSGAKVLTF
TRBV18	few	TRBJ2-1	.	TGTGCCAGCTCGATCGTGGGTGGGGGCGGCTCCTACAATGAGCAGTTCTTC	CASSIVGGGGSYNEQFF
TRBV5-1	few	TRBJ2-3	TRBD1	TGCGCCAGCAGCCGAGGACAGGACACAGATACGCAGTATTTT	CASSRGQDTDTQYF
TRBV20-1	many	TRBJ1-6	.	TGCAGTGCTAGAGAAGGACGTGGGTTTTATAATTCACCCCTCCACTTT	CSAREGRGFYNSPLHF
TRBV25-1	many	TRBJ1-2	.	TGTGCCAGCAGTCCGTCGGGGAACTATGGCTACACCTTC	CASSPSGNYGYTF
TRBV6-1	many	TRBJ2-5	.	TGTGCCAGCAGTTCAATTGGTCGGGGTGAGACCCAGTACTTC	CASSSIGRGETQYF
TRBV27	.	TRBJ2-3	TRBD2	TGTGCCAGCAGTCCACTCCTGACTAGCGGGGGGCGTGGTAGGACAGATACGCAGTATTTT	CASSPLLTSGGRGRTDTQYF
TRBV7-9	few	TRBJ1-5	.	TGTGCCAGCAGCTTAGCAGGGAAAGGCCAGCCCCAGAATTTT	CASSLAGKGQPQNF